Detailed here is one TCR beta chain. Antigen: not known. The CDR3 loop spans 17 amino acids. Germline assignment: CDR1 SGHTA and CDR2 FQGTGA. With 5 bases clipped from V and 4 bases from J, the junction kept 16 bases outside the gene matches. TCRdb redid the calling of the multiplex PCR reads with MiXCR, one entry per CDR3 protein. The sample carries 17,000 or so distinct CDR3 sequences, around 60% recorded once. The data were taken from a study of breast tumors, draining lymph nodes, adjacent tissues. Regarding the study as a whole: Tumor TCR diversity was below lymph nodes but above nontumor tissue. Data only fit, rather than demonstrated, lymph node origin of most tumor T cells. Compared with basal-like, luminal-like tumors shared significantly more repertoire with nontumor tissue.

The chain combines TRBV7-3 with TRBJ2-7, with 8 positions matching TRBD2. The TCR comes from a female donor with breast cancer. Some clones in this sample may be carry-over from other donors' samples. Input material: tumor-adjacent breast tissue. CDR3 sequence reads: CASSVRGGGKGAYEQYV. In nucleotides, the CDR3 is TGTGCCAGCAGCGTTCGTGGCGGGGGGAAGGGCGCATACGAGCAGTACGTC.